The T cell receptor (beta chain) described here comes from a study of blood T cells in healthy people across ages (dated by TCRdb to the mid-2010s). Broadly, across the study: Template switching captured roughly one uniquely barcoded TCR beta cDNA molecule per two T cells in model experiments. Age-related changes in TCR beta repertoire diversity were measured in the study by deep sequencing normalized with unique cDNA molecular identifiers. To avoid experimental bias, donors of different ages were distributed randomly across sequencing lanes. Using the same blood draw, the study looked at two additional independent replicas of 1 million unique cDNA reads for two donors, one aged 18 to 30 and the other aged 80 or older. The donors were split into four age groups: young (average approximately 16 years), middle-aged (about 40), aged (roughly 60) and long-lived (roughly 88).

What the work shows at the level of the full study, not this receptor alone: Compared with the aged group, the long-lived group had more naive CD4+ T cells, fewer expanded clones and increased TCR diversity, suggesting age selection. Since profiling was done on bulk unsorted PBMCs, naive and antigen-experienced compartments could not be conclusively compared. Because the CMV infection status of the donors was unknown, age-related changes in expanded clonotypes may potentially have been confounded. As age increased, observed TCR beta diversity per million T cells dropped in a roughly linear way, and a significant reduction was already evident by age about 40. Estimates of total diversity from one million sequenced T cells were regarded as lower bounds and underestimates. Observed TCR beta diversity correlated strongly with the percentage of naive T cells measured by flow cytometry.

This clonotype was counted between two and nine times. Its antigen remains undetermined. Base qualities were left out, and no much larger clone turns up one base away. The roughly 42 donors, aged about 6 to 100 years, were systemically healthy Caucasian individuals from Russia. Each donor gave 8 to 10 milliliters of peripheral blood, collected into EDTA-treated Vacutainer tubes. Ficoll-Paque density-gradient centrifugation was used to isolate PBMCs, with at least 7 million obtained per sample. Total RNA was extracted from PBMCs with Trizol reagent, with at least 6 micrograms obtained per sample. For every donor, an aliquot of PBMCs went through flow cytometry to measure the percentages of naive CD45RAhigh/CD27high T cells. Library preparation was by 5' RACE. The reads were generated on an Illumina HiSeq 2500. A second PCR of roughly 7 to 11 cycles was performed with a sample-barcoded 5' primer and a J-beta primer mix. A unique molecular identifier was introduced onto each TCR beta cDNA molecule by a template-switch 5' adaptor carrying 12 random nucleotides. Each sample yielded at least 2.5 million CDR3-containing paired-end reads. First-strand cDNA synthesis was performed from all RNA using the Mint cDNA synthesis kit, with priming by a TRBC-specific oligonucleotide. All cDNA was treated with uracil-DNA glycosylase and then went through a first 18-cycle PCR with the universal primers M1SS and BC2_uni_R. In the source study's methods: For normalization, 1 million high-quality reads were randomly selected from each sample, with every read carrying a distinct molecular identifier. Reads with shared molecular identifiers were discarded instead of being binned into consensus sequences. MiTCR, with a Q25 quality threshold and the strictest error-elimination algorithm, was used for CDR3 identification, clonotype clustering and error correction. A nonparametric unseen species model with Euler transformation was used to estimate a lower bound on total TCR beta diversity. The public reads were quality trimmed at Q25 with fastp and then assembled into clones with MiXCR by TCRdb, keeping productive beta chains. Every distinct CDR3 protein forms one entry, paired with its most common genes and DNA. What appears here as the V and J calls and clone size reflects TCRdb's work, not the paper's. In this sample the table shows around 800,000 distinct CDR3 sequences, 44% of which occur a single time. Roughly 19% of the sample comes from the top ten.

The CDR3 holds 18 amino acids from the cysteine to the phenylalanine. Only the CDR3 region is kept as DNA, spanning 54 bases read in frame from base 1. The germline V gene yields SGHAT for CDR1 and FQNNGV for CDR2. V is shortened by 2 bases, J by 0 bases, and the region joining them spans 18 bases. Sequenced sample: blood. The chain is assembled from TRBV11-2 and TRBJ2-3, and TRBD2 may be the D gene, going by 5 matching bases. The receptor comes from a man aged 60 to 75 in good health. The CDR3 reads as follows: CASSLLILGPPSTDTQYF. DNA sequence: TGTGCCAGCAGCTTACTCATACTAGGGCCTCCTAGCACAGATACGCAGTATTTT. The CDR3, completed at both ends by the reference TRBV11-2 and TRBJ2-3 genes, gives the full variable domain EAGVAQSPRYKIIEKRQSVAFWCNPISGHATLYWYQQILGQGPKLLIQFQNNGVVDDSQLPKDRFSAERLKGVDSTLKIQPAKLEDSAVYLCASSLLILGPPSTDTQYFGPGTRLTVL.